The clone carrying this T cell receptor (beta chain) was seen just once. The data are from a study of blood T cell repertoires in COVID-19. Overall study context: Sources were T cells, B-cell-depleted T cells, or PBMCs; the material itself was cDNA or gDNA.

CDR3 length: 14 amino acids. Trimming cost V 5 bases and J 4 bases, with 9 bases left between them. Germline loops: CDR1 SGHTA, CDR2 FQGTGA. The method was immunoSEQ multiplex PCR; TCRdb's version includes in-frame clones alone and lacks a portion of them. The data contain roughly 52,000 clones, around 88% of them singletons. The gene calls are TRBV7-3 and TRBJ1-6, with D unresolved. This clonotype was obtained from a woman aged 80 or over with acute or convalescent COVID-19. Sequenced material: peripheral blood. CDR3 residues: CASSRQAYNSPLHF. CDR3 DNA: TGTGCCAGCAGCCGCCAGGCTTATAATTCACCCCTCCACTTT.